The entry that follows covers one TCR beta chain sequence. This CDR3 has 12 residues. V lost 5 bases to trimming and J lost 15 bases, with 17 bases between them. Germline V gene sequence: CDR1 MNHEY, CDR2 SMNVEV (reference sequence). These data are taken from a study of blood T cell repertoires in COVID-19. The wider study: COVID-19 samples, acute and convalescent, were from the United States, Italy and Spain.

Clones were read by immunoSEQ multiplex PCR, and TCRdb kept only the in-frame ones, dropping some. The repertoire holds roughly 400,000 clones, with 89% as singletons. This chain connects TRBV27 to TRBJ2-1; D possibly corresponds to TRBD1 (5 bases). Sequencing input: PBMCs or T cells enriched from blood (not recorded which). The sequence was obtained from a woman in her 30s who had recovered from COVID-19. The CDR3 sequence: CASSRNQGRLFF. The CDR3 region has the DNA TGTGCCAGCAGTCGAAACCAGGGTCGTCTGTTCTTC.